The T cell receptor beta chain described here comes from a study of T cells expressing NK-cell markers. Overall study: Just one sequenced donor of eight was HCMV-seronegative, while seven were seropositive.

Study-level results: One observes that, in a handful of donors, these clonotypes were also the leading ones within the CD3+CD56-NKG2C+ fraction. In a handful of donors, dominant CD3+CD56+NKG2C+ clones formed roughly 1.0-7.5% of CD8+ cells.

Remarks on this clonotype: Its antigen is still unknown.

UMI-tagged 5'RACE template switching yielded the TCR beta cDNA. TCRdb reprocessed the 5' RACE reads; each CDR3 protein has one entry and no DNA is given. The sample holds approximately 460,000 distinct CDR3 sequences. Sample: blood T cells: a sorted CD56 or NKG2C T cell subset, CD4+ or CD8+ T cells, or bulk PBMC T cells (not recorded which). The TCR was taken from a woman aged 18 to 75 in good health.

This CDR3 reads CASRKGSFRDTQYF. The chain is built from TRBV11-2 and TRBJ2-3; TCRdb's assignment of TRBD1 cannot be checked, as there is no DNA. The V gene's germline CDR1 is SGHAT and CDR2 FQNNGV. This CDR3 has 14 amino acids.